Below are 32 T cell receptor beta chains sequenced from a single sample in a study of tumor-infiltrating lymphocytes in primary liver carcinoma. Out of unsorted whole blood came the blood RNA, and germline DNA was extracted as well. Total RNA amounting to around 450 ng was the source from which TCR beta cDNA was made with a constant-region primer. Generation of the TCR beta libraries relied on three nested multiplex PCR rounds using slightly modified ARM-PCR. In the first two PCR rounds, TRBV1-TRBV30 forward primers were paired with a C-beta reverse primer, and each round lasted roughly 9 cycles. TCRdb re-called the multiplex PCR reads with MiXCR, one entry per CDR3 protein. The table has fewer than 350,000 distinct CDR3 sequences, approximately 60% seen once. The sequenced sample consisted of peripheral blood. The receptors derive from a man aged 40-49 years with primary liver carcinoma and hepatitis B virus infection.

As to this clonotype: One end of the junction varies from germline; a read error may be responsible. The chain employs TRBV5-4 and TRBJ1-4, with a tentative D call TRBD1 (5 bases). This CDR3 contains 14 residues. From germline, CDR1 is SGHNT and CDR2 YYREEE (reference sequence). The CDR3 reads CASSFQGANKKLFF. The CDR3 nucleotides read TGTGCCAGCAGCTTCCAGGGAGCTAATAAAAAACTGTTTTTT.

In regard to this clonotype: Compared with germline, one end of the junction differs, possibly owing to a read error. The V call is TRBV9, the J call TRBJ2-5, with 15 bases matching TRBD2. This CDR3 spans 18 amino acids. The V gene's germline CDR1 is SGDLS and CDR2 YYNGEE. CDR3 sequence (DNA): TGTGTCAGCAGCGTAGAAGGGGGACTAGCGGGAGGAGGAGAGACCCAGTACTTC. Amino acids: CVSSVEGGLAGGGETQYF.

V gene TRBV7-9 combines with J gene TRBJ1-2; D gene unclear. The CDR3 spans 14 residues. Germline V lookup: CDR1 SEHNR, CDR2 FQNEAQ (reference sequence). Trimming took 3 bases from V and 0 from J, leaving 8 bases between them. The CDR3 region has the DNA TGTGCCAGCAGCTTCATAAATGCTAACTATGGCTACACCTTC. Translation gives CASSFINANYGYTF. Complete variable domain (other parts from reference TRBV7-9 and TRBJ1-2): DTGVSQNPRHKITKRGQNVTFRCDPISEHNRLYWYRQTLGQGPEFLTYFQNEAQLEKSRLLSDRFSAERPKGSFSTLEIQRTEQGDSAMYLCASSFINANYGYTFGSGTRLTVV.

The chain has TRBV6-1 and TRBJ2-7, with a tentative D call TRBD2 (7 bases). V was trimmed by 0 bases and J by 4 bases, leaving 19 bases between them. The germline V gene encodes CDR1 MNHNS and CDR2 SASEGT. The CDR3 spans 17 residues. DNA for the CDR3: TGTGCCAGCAGTGAAGCGAAGGGGGGGGAAGGGATGTACGAGCAGTACTTC. Residues: CASSEAKGGEGMYEQYF.

Turning to this clonotype: A junction boundary mismatches the germline segment, possibly from a read error. CDR3 residues: CASSLPSGRANTGELFF. DNA of the CDR3: TGTGCCAGCAGCTTACCGAGCGGGAGGGCGAATACCGGGGAGCTGTTTTTT. This sequence joins TRBV4-2 and TRBJ2-2; TRBD2 agrees at 10 bases. CDR1 is LGHNA and CDR2 is YNFKEQ in the germline V gene. The CDR3 loop spans 17 amino acids.

To note about this clonotype: At one end, the junction sequence differs from germline, possibly due to a read error. The genes are TRBV12-3 or TRBV12-4 and TRBJ2-1; 8 positions agree with TRBD2. The CDR3 totals 16 residues. The CDR3 coding sequence is TGTGCCAGCAGGCTCGATGCGGGAGGCTCCCACAATGAGCAGTTCTTC. This translates into CASRLDAGGSHNEQFF.

In this sample, this clonotype turned up a few times. A clone one base away is much larger, so this may be a read error. Given the absence of the conserved phenylalanine or tryptophan at the CDR3 end, a read error is likely. V is TRBV12-3 or TRBV12-4 and J is TRBJ1-2; D is possibly TRBD1 (5 bases). The CDR3 sequence is 13 residues long. With 2 bases removed from V and 8 bases from J, the gap between germline ends came to 12 bases. CDR3 sequence: CASSLRGASGYTS. CDR3 DNA: TGTGCCAGCAGTTTACGCGGGGCATCGGGCTACACCTCC.

The V and J genes are TRBV28 and TRBJ2-2; weak D call: TRBD2 (6 bases). The CDR3 extends over 13 amino acids. V lost 4 bases and J lost 7, with 10 bases in between. Looked up from germline, CDR1 is MDHEN and CDR2 is SYDVKM. CDR3: CASSSGTHGELFF. As DNA, the CDR3 is TGTGCCAGCAGTTCCGGGACTCACGGGGAGCTGTTTTTT.

As to this clonotype: Germline is not matched at one junction end, which may reflect a read error. The chain is built from TRBV6-5 and TRBJ1-1; D is uncertain. CDR1 and CDR2 (germline): MNHEY, SVGAGI. This CDR3 region has 13 residues. Here the CDR3 reads CASSSGPNTEAFF. The CDR3 region has the DNA TGTGCCAGCAGTTCAGGACCTAACACTGAAGCTTTCTTC.

This chain joins TRBV24-1 and TRBJ1-1, with D maybe TRBD1 (6 bases). V lost 5 bases to trimming and J lost 1 base, with 10 bases between them. This CDR3 is 14 amino acids long. Germline values: CDR1 KGHDR, CDR2 SFDVKD. Written as DNA, the CDR3 is TGTGCCACCAGTGCTACAGGGTCGAACACTGAAGCTTTCTTT. Its protein is CATSATGSNTEAFF.

This clonotype was observed a few times. The rearrangement uses TRBV5-4 and TRBJ2-1, with D possibly being TRBD2 (6 bases). The CDR3 extends over 15 amino acids. Germline CDR1 and CDR2: SGHNT and YYREEE (reference sequence). The V gene lost 5 bases and the J gene lost 2 bases, with 14 bases spanning the gap. The CDR3 sequence: CASSPGTSTYNEQFF. In nucleotides, the CDR3 is TGTGCCAGCAGTCCCGGGACTTCAACCTACAATGAGCAGTTCTTC.

Worth noting for this clonotype: At one end, the junction sequence differs from germline, possibly due to a read error. The V gene is TRBV29-1, the J gene TRBJ2-2; possibly TRBD2 for D (5 bases). There are 14 residues in the CDR3. CDR1 and CDR2 from the germline V gene are SQVTM and ANQGSEA. The CDR3 protein is CSVVSSGNSGELFF. As DNA, the CDR3 is TGCAGCGTTGTTTCTTCGGGGAACTCCGGGGAGCTGTTTTTT.

The table lists this clonotype with many counts. The chain carries TRBV10-3 and TRBJ2-5; TRBD2 is a possible D gene (5 bases). V was clipped by 11 bases and J by 1 base, with 11 bases between them. This CDR3 comprises 12 residues. Germline CDR1 and CDR2: ENHRY and SYGVKD. CDR3 protein: CASGETQETQYF. For the CDR3, the DNA is TGTGCCTCCGGGGAGACCCAAGAGACCCAGTACTTC.

Of note for this clonotype: This may be a read error: a much more frequent sequence differs by one nucleotide. The chain has TRBV5-5 and TRBJ2-2; D uncertain. This CDR3 is 14 amino acids long. Germline V gives CDR1 SGHKS, CDR2 YYEKEE (reference sequence). Deletions cut 0 bases from V and 7 bases from J, with 10 bases between. CDR3: CASSLDPVVGELFF. In DNA, the CDR3 is TGTGCCAGCAGCTTGGACCCGGTGGTCGGGGAGCTGTTTTTT.

This clonotype was recorded a few times. The V and J genes are TRBV10-3 and TRBJ2-3, with 7 bases aligning to TRBD2. The CDR3 runs 13 residues. The germline CDR1 and CDR2 sequences are ENHRY and SYGVKD. The junction had 5 bases not matched to a gene; V was cut back by 8 bases and J by 3 bases. CDR3: CAIGSSGTDTQYF. The CDR3 DNA is TGTGCCATCGGTTCTAGCGGTACAGATACGCAGTATTTT.

The V call is TRBV19, the J call TRBJ2-3; 9 bases fit TRBD1. The CDR3 has 15 amino acids. Germline V gives CDR1 LNHDA, CDR2 SQIVND (reference sequence). J gave up 5 bases and V 3 bases, and 6 bases lay outside the gene matches. This chain's CDR3 is CASSISGTGLDTQYF. The CDR3 DNA reads TGTGCCAGTAGTATTTCCGGGACAGGGTTAGATACGCAGTATTTT.

This clonotype appeared a few times. This rearrangement joins TRBV11-2 to TRBJ2-1; 13 bases are a match to TRBD2. CDR1 SGHAT and CDR2 FQNNGV come from the germline V gene. The CDR3 runs to 15 residues. Germline trimming cut 5 bases from V and 8 bases from J; bases unmatched to any gene: 6. CDR3 residues: CASSLLAGGLHEQFF. In nucleotides, the CDR3 is TGTGCCAGCAGCCTACTAGCGGGAGGGTTACATGAGCAGTTCTTC.

CDR3 coding DNA: TGTGCCAGCAGCTTAGGAGGGATGGGCCAAGAGACCCAGTACTTC. Protein product: CASSLGGMGQETQYF. This chain uses TRBV7-3 with TRBJ2-5, with D tentatively TRBD2 (6 bases). V lost 2 bases and J lost 1, with 11 bases in between. The germline gives CDR1 SGHTA, CDR2 FQGTGA. The CDR3 runs to 15 residues.

The V and J genes are TRBV30 and TRBJ1-5; perhaps TRBD1 as D (6 bases). The CDR3 extends over 16 amino acids. Germline CDR1 reads GTSNPN; CDR2 reads SVGIG (reference sequence). V was clipped by 5 bases and J by 2 bases, with 19 bases between them. CDR3 loop: CAWGAQGPTGNQPQHF. The CDR3, as DNA: TGTGCCTGGGGTGCCCAGGGGCCGACCGGCAATCAGCCCCAGCATTTT.

This chain connects TRBV3-1 to TRBJ2-7; D uncertain. Per germline, CDR1 LGHDT and CDR2 YNNKEL (reference sequence). Trimming left V 4 bases short and J 2 bases short, with 12 bases between. The CDR3 runs 14 residues. The CDR3 reads CASSPRTVTYEQYF. The CDR3 nucleotides are TGTGCCAGCAGCCCTAGGACGGTAACCTACGAGCAGTACTTC.

CDR3 in DNA: TGTGCCAGCAGCCCTGGGGAGGGACCTAATGAAAAACTGTTTTTT. Translated, it gives CASSPGEGPNEKLFF. This chain connects TRBV2 to TRBJ1-4, with D possibly being TRBD1 (5 bases). The V end was cut by 6 bases, the J end by 3 bases, with 14 bases between. CDR1 and CDR2 (germline): SNHLY, FYNNEI. The CDR3 length is 15 residues.

This clonotype was detected only a few times. This could be a read error, since a much larger clone is one nucleotide away. The conserved final phenylalanine or tryptophan is absent from the CDR3, which likely points to a read error. The DNA for the CDR3 is TGTGCCAGCATTGAGGGGGGCGAGCAGTACTTA. This encodes CASIEGGEQYL. The rearrangement uses TRBV6-5 and TRBJ2-7; D may correspond to TRBD1 or TRBD2 (6 bases each). The CDR3 is 11 amino acids. Looked up from germline, CDR1 is MNHEY and CDR2 is SVGAGI. V was cut by 7 bases and J by 6 bases, with 10 bases left in between.

This clonotype was detected a few times. This rearrangement joins TRBV5-1 to TRBJ1-5; the match to TRBD1 covers 7 bases. Germline V gives CDR1 SGHRS, CDR2 YFSETQ. The V gene end was trimmed by 1 base and the J gene end by 3 bases; junction bases not matched to a gene: 4. The CDR3 contains 15 residues. CDR3 loop: CASSLMGQLNQPQHF. The CDR3, as DNA: TGCGCCAGCAGCTTGATGGGACAGCTCAATCAGCCCCAGCATTTT.

The rearrangement links TRBV28 to TRBJ2-5; the match to TRBD1 covers 7 bases. CDR1 and CDR2 (germline): MDHEN, SYDVKM. V dropped 6 bases and J dropped 4; count of bases not matched to a gene: 11. The CDR3 runs 15 residues. CDR3: CASSPRRGHPETQYF. The CDR3 region has the DNA TGTGCCAGCAGCCCCAGAAGGGGGCATCCAGAGACCCAGTACTTC.

Comments on this clonotype: A read error may account for a junction end that differs from germline. The chain links TRBV11-1 to TRBJ2-2; D possibly corresponds to TRBD1 (5 bases). The V gene's germline CDR1 is SGHAT and CDR2 FQDESV (reference sequence). This CDR3 is 14 amino acids long. The DNA for the CDR3 is TGTGCCACCGGTTTGGGGCGGACCACCGGGCAGCTCTTTTTT. It encodes CATGLGRTTGQLFF.

There are a few counts of this clonotype. The chain has TRBV11-3 and TRBJ2-2; TRBD2 agrees at 8 bases. CDR3 length: 17 residues. CDR1 SGHNT and CDR2 YENEEA come from the germline V gene. CDR3 amino acids: CTSSPTRTSGNTGELFF. In DNA form, the CDR3 reads TGTACTAGCAGCCCTACCCGCACTAGCGGGAACACCGGGGAGCTGTTTTTT.

The chain carries TRBV5-1 and TRBJ1-6; D remains unclear. CDR3 length equals 12 residues. V was pared by 5 bases and J by 7 bases, with 7 bases between. Per the germline V gene, CDR1 is SGHRS and CDR2 is YFSETQ. The CDR3 sequence is CASRVDNSPLHF. DNA for the CDR3: TGCGCCAGCAGAGTCGACAATTCACCCCTCCACTTT.

A remark on this clonotype: A read error is possible here, since a much larger clone lies one base away. The chain employs TRBV6-2 or TRBV6-3 and TRBJ2-2; D is ambiguous. The V and J ends lost 3 bases and 8 bases respectively, with 10 bases between them. This CDR3 region has 13 residues. The germline CDR1 and CDR2 sequences are MNHEY and SVGEGT. CDR3 DNA: TGTGCCAGCAGTTATATGGTGGAGGGGGAGCTGTTTTTT. Its protein is CASSYMVEGELFF.

This clonotype was seen just once. Given a much more abundant clone one base away, this may be a read error. The V and J genes are TRBV6-2 or TRBV6-3 and TRBJ2-1; D remains unclear. The CDR3 runs 12 residues. Germline loops: CDR1 MNHEY, CDR2 SVGEGT. Trimming took 7 bases from V and 6 from J, leaving 10 bases between them. The CDR3 DNA reads as TGTGCCAGCAATTTGCGGACCAATGAGCAGTTCTTC. Amino acids: CASNLRTNEQFF.

There are a few counts of this clonotype. Germline is not matched at one junction end, which may reflect a read error. The V gene is TRBV11-1, the J gene TRBJ2-3; tentatively, D is TRBD1 or TRBD2 (5 bases each). This CDR3 spans 13 amino acids. Per germline, CDR1 SGHAT and CDR2 FQDESV (reference sequence). The CDR3: CASSLGDRDTRYF. CDR3 nucleotides: TGTGCCAGTAGCTTGGGGGATCGAGATACGCGGTATTTT.

Regarding this clonotype: Sequence at one end of the junction differs from germline and may be a read error. This chain connects TRBV6-2 or TRBV6-3 to TRBJ1-1; D is possibly TRBD1 (5 bases). CDR3 length: 14 residues. In germline, CDR1 is MNHEY, CDR2 SVGEGT. For the CDR3, the DNA is TGTGCCAGCAGTTATCCGGCAGGGAACACTGAAGCTATCTTT. It translates to CASSYPAGNTEAIF.

The chain employs TRBV5-1 and TRBJ2-5, with D perhaps matching TRBD1 (6 bases). V shed 4 bases and J shed 1 base, with 11 bases lying between them. From germline, CDR1 is SGHRS and CDR2 YFSETQ. The CDR3 extends over 14 amino acids. The CDR3 region has the DNA TGCGCCAGCAGCCTCCGGGACACCCAAGAGACCCAGTACTTC. The encoded protein is CASSLRDTQETQYF.